These T cell receptor beta chains were read from a single sample in a study of cytomegalovirus exposure and HLA in healthy donors. Sequencing was performed with immunoSEQ multiplex PCR; in TCRdb, only in-frame clones are kept and a portion is missing. The sample holds about 160,000 clones; more than 60% are singletons and the top ten take 4.3%. The sample was PBMCs. All receptors derive from a man aged 35 to 55 in good health and CMV-seronegative. CDR3s include the opening cysteine and the closing phenylalanine or tryptophan. The D gene is left open where the match is weak. Some rows have no size entry. The others give once, few or many, or a class for an expanded clone.

d_gene	abundance	v_gene	j_gene	CDR3aa	CDR3nt
-	-	TRBV5-1	TRBJ2-1	CASRLAGATYNEQFF	TGCGCCAGCAGACTTGCGGGGGCAACCTACAATGAGCAGTTCTTC
TRBD2	-	TRBV7-7	TRBJ2-3	CASSLSGGADTQYF	TGTGCTAGCAGCTTAAGCGGGGGAGCAGATACGCAGTATTTT
-	-	TRBV27	TRBJ1-2	CASSTYPGSHGYTF	TGTGCCAGCAGCACCTACCCAGGGTCCCATGGCTACACCTTC
-	-	TRBV7-3	TRBJ2-5	CASSLGIYSLGETQYF	TGTGCCAGCAGCTTAGGAATCTACAGCCTGGGAGAGACCCAGTACTTC
TRBD2	-	TRBV2	TRBJ2-7	CASSDPGLADSYEQYF	TGTGCCAGCAGTGACCCGGGACTAGCGGACTCCTACGAGCAGTACTTC
TRBD2	-	TRBV30	TRBJ2-3	CAWGRLAGWGTDTQYF	TGTGCCTGGGGAAGACTAGCGGGGTGGGGCACAGATACGCAGTATTTT
TRBD1	-	TRBV10-2	TRBJ1-2	CASSRTGPDGYTF	TGCGCCAGCAGCCGGACAGGGCCCGATGGCTACACCTTC
TRBD2	-	TRBV7-6	TRBJ2-1	CASSPLGGGFSYNEQFF	TGTGCCAGCAGCCCACTGGGCGGGGGGTTCTCCTACAATGAGCAGTTCTTC
-	-	TRBV5-6	TRBJ2-7	CASNYRQTYEQYF	TGTGCCAGCAACTACCGTCAAACCTACGAGCAGTACTTC
TRBD1	few	TRBV9	TRBJ1-1	CASSGSGTGVPTEAFF	TGTGCCAGCAGCGGATCCGGGACAGGGGTTCCCACTGAAGCTTTCTTT
-	-	TRBV19	TRBJ1-2	CASTRGLYGYTF	TGTGCCAGTACAAGGGGTTTATATGGCTACACCTTC
-	-	TRBV19	TRBJ1-1	CASSIGGKGMNTEAFF	TGTGCCAGTAGTATAGGCGGGAAGGGGATGAACACTGAAGCTTTCTTT
-	few	TRBV6-6	TRBJ1-1	CASSSPSTVNTEAFF	TGTGCCAGCAGTTCCCCTTCGACAGTGAACACTGAAGCTTTCTTT
TRBD1	many	TRBV6-4	TRBJ2-3	CASSETTGVGTDTQYF	TGTGCCAGCAGTGAGACAACAGGGGTGGGCACAGATACGCAGTATTTT
TRBD1	-	TRBV27	TRBJ2-1	CASSRRTGTGNNEQFF	TGTGCCAGCAGCCGTCGGACCGGGACAGGGAACAATGAGCAGTTCTTC